The 18 T cell receptor beta chains below come from one sample, sequenced in a study of blood T cell repertoires in COVID-19. The data were produced by immunoSEQ multiplex PCR, yet TCRdb's version contains in-frame clones alone and is incomplete. The data contain about 190,000 clones, about 83% of them singletons. The sequenced material came from peripheral blood. Receptor source: a woman in her 70s with COVID-19, enrolled during active disease.

The CDR3 nucleotides read TGTGCCTGGAGTATGGGGGCGGCTGAAAAACTGTTTTTT. Its translation is CAWSMGAAEKLFF. The V call is TRBV30, the J call TRBJ1-4; tentatively, D is TRBD1 (6 bases). There are 13 residues in the CDR3. Trimming left V 2 bases short and J 7 bases short, with 11 bases between. The V gene's germline CDR1 is GTSNPN and CDR2 SVGIG (reference sequence).

This sequence joins TRBV9 and TRBJ2-6; 11 nucleotides agree with TRBD1. V lost 4 bases to trimming and J lost 2 bases; unmatched junction nucleotides: 5. Germline CDR1 SGDLS, CDR2 YYNGEE. The CDR3 sequence is 17 residues long. CDR3 nucleotide sequence: TGTGCCAGCAGCCCACCGGGACAGGGGGCTGGGGCCAACGTCCTGACTTTC. This encodes CASSPPGQGAGANVLTF. Full variable domain (remainder filled in from reference TRBV9 and TRBJ2-6): DSGVTQTPKHLITATGQRVTLRCSPRSGDLSVYWYQQSLDQGLQFLIQYYNGEERAKGNILERFSAQQFPDLHSELNLSSLELGDSALYFCASSPPGQGAGANVLTFGAGSRLTVL.

The chain employs TRBV29-1 and TRBJ2-7, with TRBD1 identical over 10 bases. The CDR3 sequence is 12 residues long. V trimming: 7 bases; J trimming: 4 bases; junction bases outside the gene matches: 4. Germline CDR1 SQVTM, CDR2 ANQGSEA. The DNA for the CDR3 is TGCAGCGCCTGGGACAGGGGTTACGAGCAGTACTTC. Amino acid sequence: CSAWDRGYEQYF.

This clone showed up just once. The rearrangement links TRBV27 to TRBJ1-3, with TRBD1 matching over 7 bases. The junction had 4 bases not matched to a gene; V was cut back by 2 bases and J by 3 bases. There are 15 residues in the CDR3. Germline V gene data show CDR1 as MNHEY and CDR2 as SMNVEV (reference sequence). The CDR3 DNA follows: TGTGCCAGCAGTTTAGAAGGGACAGTTGGAAACACCATATATTTT. Its translation: CASSLEGTVGNTIYF.

The chain is built from TRBV28 and TRBJ1-5, with D possibly matching TRBD1 (5 bases). The CDR3 sequence is 14 residues long. CDR1 and CDR2 (germline): MDHEN, SYDVKM. V lost 5 bases and J 5 bases, leaving 13 bases between the germline ends. The CDR3 sequence is CASSNSQGDQPQHF. The DNA for the CDR3 is TGTGCCAGCAGTAACTCCCAGGGTGATCAGCCCCAGCATTTT. Based on the CDR3 plus reference TRBV28 and TRBJ1-5, the full variable domain is DVKVTQSSRYLVKRTGEKVFLECVQDMDHENMFWYRQDPGLGLRLIYFSYDVKMKEKGDIPEGYSVSREKKERFSLILESASTNQTSMYLCASSNSQGDQPQHFGDGTRLSIL.

This clone occurred a few times. The chain employs TRBV7-8 and TRBJ1-2, with D uncertain. There are 12 residues in the CDR3. Trimming cost V 2 bases and J 4 bases, with 5 bases left between them. Germline V lookup: CDR1 SGHVS, CDR2 FQNEAQ. CDR3 residues: CASSLSSYGYTF. Here the CDR3 DNA reads TGTGCCAGCAGCTTATCTAGCTATGGCTACACCTTC.

The V and J genes are TRBV10-3 and TRBJ2-3, with TRBD2 matching over 10 bases. This CDR3 is 13 amino acids long. J lost 6 bases, V lost 6 bases, and 3 bases had no gene match. Germline CDR1 reads ENHRY; CDR2 reads SYGVKD. The CDR3 here is CAIRAGGPDTQYF. The CDR3 DNA reads as TGTGCCATCAGAGCGGGAGGGCCGGATACGCAGTATTTT.

V gene TRBV6-5 combines with J gene TRBJ2-7, with 7 bases aligning to TRBD1. CDR1 is MNHEY, CDR2 SVGAGI, per germline. The CDR3 is made up of 13 amino acids. After removal of 2 bases from V and 6 bases from J, the junction contained 4 bases not matched to a gene. The DNA of the CDR3 is TGTGCCAGCAGTTACGCGACAGGGAGCGAGCAGTACTTC. Protein sequence: CASSYATGSEQYF.

The chain has TRBV29-1 and TRBJ1-3, with D maybe TRBD1 (6 bases). This CDR3 has 13 amino acids. V was clipped by 7 bases and J by 2 bases, with 12 bases between them. Looked up from germline, CDR1 is SQVTM and CDR2 is ANQGSEA. CDR3 region: CSAGEGAGNTIYF. CDR3 sequence (DNA): TGCAGCGCAGGTGAGGGGGCTGGAAACACCATATATTTT.

Points on this clone: The sample holds other DNA sequences that translate to the same CDR3. The rearrangement joins TRBV28 to TRBJ1-2; 9 bases agree with TRBD1. The CDR3 is 14 amino acids. Germline lookup yields CDR1 MDHEN and CDR2 SYDVKM. V dropped 4 bases and J dropped 4; count of bases not matched to a gene: 4. The CDR3 DNA reads TGTGCCAGCAGTTCGGGACAGGGATCCTATGGCTACACCTTC. Protein: CASSSGQGSYGYTF.

V is TRBV6-2 or TRBV6-3 and J is TRBJ1-6; TRBD1 is a possible D gene (5 bases). This CDR3 is built from 16 residues. Germline CDR1 is MNHEY and CDR2 is SVGEGT. Trimming cost V 5 bases and J 7 bases, with 18 bases left between them. The CDR3 protein is CASSGTGRGDNSPLHF. As DNA, the CDR3 is TGTGCCAGCAGTGGCACGGGGAGGGGAGACAATTCACCCCTCCACTTT.

This chain links TRBV6-5 with TRBJ1-1; TRBD1 is a possible D gene (5 bases). Trimming removed 7 bases at V and 2 bases at J, with 11 bases between. This CDR3 region has 13 residues. The germline V gene has CDR1 MNHEY and CDR2 SVGAGI. The CDR3 protein is CASKAGFNTEAFF. DNA of the CDR3: TGTGCCAGCAAAGCAGGGTTTAACACTGAAGCTTTCTTT.

This clone was seen more than once but under ten times. The chain recombines TRBV19 with TRBJ1-2; TRBD1 might be the D (5 bases). This CDR3 region has 14 residues. V lost 2 bases to trimming and J lost 5 bases, with 12 bases between them. In germline, CDR1 is LNHDA, CDR2 SQIVND (reference sequence). Here the CDR3 reads CASSIKSGSYGYTF. CDR3 coding DNA: TGTGCCAGTAGTATAAAGTCAGGGTCTTATGGCTACACCTTC.

This chain connects TRBV24-1 to TRBJ1-2, with D uncertain. Trimming removed 4 bases from V and 3 bases from J, with 11 bases in between. The CDR3 extends over 14 amino acids. Germline V gene data show CDR1 as KGHDR and CDR2 as SFDVKD. In DNA, the CDR3 is TGTGCCACCAGTGACGTCAGCGCCTACTATGGCTACACCTTC. Residues: CATSDVSAYYGYTF.

This chain connects TRBV20-1 to TRBJ1-1; D is possibly TRBD1 (5 bases). The CDR3 extends over 13 amino acids. Trimming left V 3 bases short and J 0 bases short, with 8 bases between. Germline V gene data show CDR1 as DFQATT and CDR2 as SNEGSKA (reference sequence). The CDR3 sequence is CSASRQLNTEAFF. The CDR3 bases are TGCAGTGCTAGTCGACAGCTGAACACTGAAGCTTTCTTT.

V usage is TRBV18 and J usage is TRBJ2-7; TRBD1 agrees at 11 bases. This CDR3 contains 14 residues. Germline loops: CDR1 KGHSH, CDR2 LQKENI. Trimming at V came to 6 bases and at J to 6 bases, leaving 7 bases not matched to a gene. The CDR3, as DNA: TGTGCCAGCTCCCTGGGACAGGGGGTTGGCGAGCAGTACTTC. This translates into CASSLGQGVGEQYF.

This rearrangement joins TRBV2 to TRBJ1-4, with 8 nucleotides matching TRBD1. The trim removed 5 bases at V and 4 bases at J, leaving 3 bases unmatched. Per the germline V gene, CDR1 is SNHLY and CDR2 is FYNNEI. The CDR3 totals 14 residues. CDR3 residues: CASSQGAINEKLFF. The CDR3 nucleotides are TGTGCCAGCAGTCAGGGGGCTATTAATGAAAAACTGTTTTTT.

The chain carries TRBV5-6 and TRBJ2-3, with TRBD2 as a possible D gene (5 bases). V was shortened by 5 bases and J by 0 bases, with 16 bases between the two germline ends. The CDR3 runs 16 residues. Per the germline V gene, CDR1 is SGHDT and CDR2 is YYEEEE. CDR3: CASRPLQRTSTDTQYF. As DNA, the CDR3 is TGTGCCAGCAGGCCCCTACAGCGGACTAGCACAGATACGCAGTATTTT.